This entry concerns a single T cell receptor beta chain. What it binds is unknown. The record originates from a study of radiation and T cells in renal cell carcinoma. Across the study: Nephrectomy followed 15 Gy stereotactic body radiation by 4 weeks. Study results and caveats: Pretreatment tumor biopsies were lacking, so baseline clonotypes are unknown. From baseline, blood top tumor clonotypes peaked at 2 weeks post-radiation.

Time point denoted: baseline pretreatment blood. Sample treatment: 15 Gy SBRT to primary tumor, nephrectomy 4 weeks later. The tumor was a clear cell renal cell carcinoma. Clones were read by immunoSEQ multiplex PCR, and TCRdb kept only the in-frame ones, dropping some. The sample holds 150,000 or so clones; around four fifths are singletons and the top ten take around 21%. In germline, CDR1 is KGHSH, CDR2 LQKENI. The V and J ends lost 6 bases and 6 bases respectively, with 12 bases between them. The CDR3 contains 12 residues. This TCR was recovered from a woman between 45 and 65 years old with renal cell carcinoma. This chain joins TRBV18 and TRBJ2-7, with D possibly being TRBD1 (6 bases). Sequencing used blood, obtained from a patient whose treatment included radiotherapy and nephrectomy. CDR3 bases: TGTGCCAGCTCCTCAGGGGAGTTCGAGCAGTACTTC. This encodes CASSSGEFEQYF.